These T cell receptor beta chains were read from a single sample in a study of cytomegalovirus exposure and HLA in healthy donors. Here immunoSEQ multiplex PCR was the method, and the copy in TCRdb shows in-frame clones only, minus some. The sample has approximately 120,000 clones, and its top ten clones hold around 2.9%. The sample taken for sequencing was PBMCs. The receptors shown here come from a man aged 25 to 40 in good health and CMV-seronegative. The CDR3 runs from the conserved cysteine through the conserved F or W.

>TRBJ2-1|TRBV11-2
CASSFSKLAGEGEQFF
>TRBJ1-2|TRBV21-1
CASSKEGGVDFPGYGYTF
>.|TRBV10-3
CAISQSPGTLFYEQYF
>TRBJ2-1|TRBV11-3
CASRLRLAGGPYDEQFF
>TRBJ2-7|TRBV6-5
CASSYGQGMDEQYF
>TRBJ2-7|TRBV5-4
CASSTGLSYEQYF
>TRBJ1-1|TRBV5-5
CASSSGEGWTEAFF
>TRBJ1-5|TRBV28
CASSLDSPWPQHF
>TRBJ2-3|TRBV19
CASSTTLLAGQTDTQYF
>TRBJ1-3|TRBV7-9
CASSFYPTGRDRGGNTIYF
>TRBJ1-2|TRBV5-4
CASSRGRTVDYGYTF
>TRBJ1-4|TRBV28
CATHEAGRTNEKLFF